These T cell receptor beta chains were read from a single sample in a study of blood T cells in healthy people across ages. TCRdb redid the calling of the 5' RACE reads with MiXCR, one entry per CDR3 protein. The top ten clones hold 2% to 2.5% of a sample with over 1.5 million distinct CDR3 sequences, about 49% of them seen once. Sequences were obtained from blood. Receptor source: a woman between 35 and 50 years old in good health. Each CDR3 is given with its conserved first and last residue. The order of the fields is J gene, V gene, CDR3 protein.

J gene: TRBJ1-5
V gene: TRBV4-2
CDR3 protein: CASSRSRVGGQPQHF

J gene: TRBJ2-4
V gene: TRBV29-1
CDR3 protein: CSVGQGDIQYF

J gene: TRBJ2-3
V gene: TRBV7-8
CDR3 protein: CASSLVQSTSTDTQYF

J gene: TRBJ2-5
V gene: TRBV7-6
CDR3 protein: CASSLAKGGQGLSSGETQYF

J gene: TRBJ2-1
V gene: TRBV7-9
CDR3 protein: CASREGRGNEQFF

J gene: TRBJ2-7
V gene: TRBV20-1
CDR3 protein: CSARGTASYEQYF

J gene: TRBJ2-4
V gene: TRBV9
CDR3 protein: CASSVEGLAGGLAKNIQYF

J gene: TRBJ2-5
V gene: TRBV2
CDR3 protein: CASRDQAQETQYF

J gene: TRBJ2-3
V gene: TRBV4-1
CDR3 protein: CASSSHPAGQSLTRFKDTQYF

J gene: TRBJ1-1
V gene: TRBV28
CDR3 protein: CATRGRGNTEAFF

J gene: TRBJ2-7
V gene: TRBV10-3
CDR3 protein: CAISEVNSYEQYF

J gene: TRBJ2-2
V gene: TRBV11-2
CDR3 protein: CASSLENGREVTGELFF

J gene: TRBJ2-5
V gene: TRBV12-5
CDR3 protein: CASGLSQAAQETQYF

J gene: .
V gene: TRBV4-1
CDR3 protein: CASSLRVNRDRGSEQYF

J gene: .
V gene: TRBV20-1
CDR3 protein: CSANLAGVNNEQYF

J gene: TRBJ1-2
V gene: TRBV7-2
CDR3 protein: CASSLVSSVGGPNYGYTF

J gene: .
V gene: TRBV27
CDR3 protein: CASGTRGEQYF

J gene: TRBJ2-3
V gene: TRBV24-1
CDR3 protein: CATSELTSGPDTQYF

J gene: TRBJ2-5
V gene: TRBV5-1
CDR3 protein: CASNRWDRETQYF

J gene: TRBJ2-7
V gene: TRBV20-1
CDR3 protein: CSARLAGGSSEQYF

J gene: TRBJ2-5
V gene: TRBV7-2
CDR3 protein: CASSRLLPQETQYF

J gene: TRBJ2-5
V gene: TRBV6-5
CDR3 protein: CASSYSRSGGRETQYF

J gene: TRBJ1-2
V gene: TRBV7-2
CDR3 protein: CASSLAKSGTGGLYGYTF

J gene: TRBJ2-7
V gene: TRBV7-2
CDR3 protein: CASSLGTSGGYEQYF

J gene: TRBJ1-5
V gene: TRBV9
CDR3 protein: CASSEGASGPQHF

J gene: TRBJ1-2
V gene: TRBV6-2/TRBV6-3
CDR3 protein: CASSYNGYGYTF

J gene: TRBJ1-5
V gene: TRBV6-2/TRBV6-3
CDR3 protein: CASYQPQHF

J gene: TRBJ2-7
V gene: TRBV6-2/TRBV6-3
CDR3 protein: CATTRRARLDEQYF

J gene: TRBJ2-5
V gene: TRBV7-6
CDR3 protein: CASSPRVGQTQYF